Described below is a single T cell receptor (beta chain) sequence and its context. This record belongs to a study of beta chain features in type 1 diabetes. Every bit of the isolated RNA underwent reverse transcription, so sequencing read expressed TCRB transcripts. TCRdb's table, derived via immunoSEQ multiplex PCR, lists solely in-frame clones and lacks some. The table lists fewer than 650,000 clones, roughly 15% of them singletons, with about 0.086% in the top ten. Germline assignment: CDR1 SGHDT and CDR2 YYEEEE. V was trimmed by 6 bases and J by 0 bases, leaving 4 bases between them. This CDR3 is built from 12 residues.

This TCR was sampled from a man aged 18 to 35 in good health. Sequencing input: naive CD4+ T cells from blood. The chain employs TRBV5-6 and TRBJ1-3, with D uncertain. Here the CDR3 reads CASTFSGNTIYF. The CDR3 DNA sequence: TGTGCCAGCACCTTCTCTGGAAACACCATATATTTT.